One sample yielded the 18 T cell receptor beta chains listed below, sequenced in a study of cytomegalovirus exposure and HLA in healthy donors. The study ran its PCR with 60 Vbeta and 13 Jbeta primers. TCRdb keeps only in-frame clones here, not all; method: immunoSEQ multiplex PCR. The repertoire holds about 45,000 clones, with around 87% as singletons. Sequencing was carried out using PBMCs. The receptors here all came from a woman aged 35 to 49 in good health and CMV-seropositive.

This rearrangement joins TRBV29-1 to TRBJ1-1; D gene uncertain. V was clipped by 4 bases and J by 1 base, with 10 bases between them. The length of the CDR3 is 13 residues. CDR1 is SQVTM, CDR2 ANQGSEA, per germline. This chain's CDR3 is CSVVRHKNTEAFF. The CDR3 DNA sequence: TGCAGCGTTGTCCGACACAAGAACACTGAAGCTTTCTTT.

For the CDR3, the DNA is TGTGCCAGCAGCGTAGGGCAGGGGGCAGGAGAGACCCAGTACTTC. Residues: CASSVGQGAGETQYF. This rearrangement joins TRBV9 to TRBJ2-5; TRBD1 matches 8 bases. The CDR3 runs 15 residues. In germline, CDR1 is SGDLS, CDR2 YYNGEE. J gave up 4 bases and V 0 bases, and 5 bases lay outside the gene matches. The entire variable domain, with the rest obtained from reference TRBV9 and TRBJ2-5, is as follows: DSGVTQTPKHLITATGQRVTLRCSPRSGDLSVYWYQQSLDQGLQFLIQYYNGEERAKGNILERFSAQQFPDLHSELNLSSLELGDSALYFCASSVGQGAGETQYFGPGTRLLVL.

V is TRBV27 and J is TRBJ2-5, with a tentative D call TRBD1 (7 bases). V was trimmed by 4 bases and J by 2 bases, leaving 20 bases between them. This CDR3 spans 17 amino acids. Germline V gene lookup returns CDR1 MNHEY and CDR2 SMNVEV (reference sequence). The CDR3 DNA reads TGTGCCAGCAGTTCGTCGCGGGACAGAAAATTGCAAGAGACCCAGTACTTC. Its protein product is CASSSSRDRKLQETQYF.

V usage is TRBV27 and J usage is TRBJ1-6; D is possibly TRBD1 (6 bases). Germline lookup yields CDR1 MNHEY and CDR2 SMNVEV (reference sequence). The ends were cut back, 6 bases at V and 3 bases at J, with 18 bases in the middle. The CDR3 runs 17 residues. CDR3 sequence (DNA): TGTGCCAGCAGCCTTCACAGGGTAGAGAACTATAATTCACCCCTCCACTTT. Translating gives CASSLHRVENYNSPLHF.

This clone was recorded once. V is TRBV7-2 and J is TRBJ2-4, with 12 bases that match TRBD2. CDR1 SGHTA and CDR2 FQGNSA come from the germline V gene. The CDR3 is made up of 17 amino acids. Trimming at V came to 4 bases and at J to 2 bases, leaving 6 bases not matched to a gene. For the CDR3, the DNA is TGTGCCAGCAGCTCGGTGAGGACTAGCGGGACCAAAAACATTCAGTACTTC. This codes for CASSSVRTSGTKNIQYF.

This clone was observed once. The chain carries TRBV5-1 and TRBJ2-3; D is perhaps TRBD1 (5 bases). The CDR3 runs to 14 residues. Trimming pared 4 bases from V and 0 bases from J, leaving 9 bases between. Germline loops: CDR1 SGHRS, CDR2 YFSETQ. In DNA form, the CDR3 reads TGCGCCAGCAGCCCAGGACAAAGCACAGATACGCAGTATTTT. It is translated as CASSPGQSTDTQYF.

The chain couples TRBV7-9 to TRBJ2-7; 8 nucleotides align to TRBD2. Trimming at V came to 3 bases and at J to 6 bases, leaving 7 bases not matched to a gene. This CDR3 comprises 14 residues. From germline, CDR1 is SEHNR and CDR2 FQNEAQ (reference sequence). In DNA form, the CDR3 reads TGTGCCAGCAGCTTTTCGGGAGGGGTTCCCGAGCAGTACTTC. Translation: CASSFSGGVPEQYF. The whole variable domain, remainder taken from reference TRBV7-9 and TRBJ2-7, is DTGVSQNPRHKITKRGQNVTFRCDPISEHNRLYWYRQTLGQGPEFLTYFQNEAQLEKSRLLSDRFSAERPKGSFSTLEIQRTEQGDSAMYLCASSFSGGVPEQYFGPGTRLTVT.

CDR3 in amino acids: CASSALEGGEQYF. The CDR3 DNA reads TGTGCCAGCAGCGCCCTCGAGGGAGGTGAGCAGTACTTC. The chain has TRBV9 and TRBJ2-7, with D perhaps TRBD2 (6 bases). Germline V CDR1 and CDR2: SGDLS, YYNGEE. The CDR3 spans 13 residues. V shed 3 bases and J shed 7 bases, with 14 bases lying between them.

This chain links TRBV6-6 with TRBJ2-2; weak D call: TRBD2 (5 bases). V was pared by 2 bases and J by 7 bases, with 8 bases between. Germline CDR1 and CDR2: MNHNY and SVGAGI (reference sequence). The CDR3 is 13 residues long. The CDR3 coding sequence is TGTGCCAGCAGTTACGAGGGTGACGGGGAGCTGTTTTTT. This gives the protein CASSYEGDGELFF.

This clone occurred once. The chain combines TRBV15 with TRBJ1-5; D not certain. Germline V lookup: CDR1 LNHNV, CDR2 YYDKDF (reference sequence). CDR3 length: 13 amino acids. V was pared by 0 bases and J by 6 bases, with 6 bases between. The CDR3 bases are TGTGCCACCAGCAGAGATCGCGGTCAGCCCCAGCATTTT. Its translation: CATSRDRGQPQHF.

The genes are TRBV6-1 and TRBJ2-5; a possible D gene is TRBD2 (6 bases). The CDR3 is 14 amino acids. Deletions cut 7 bases from V and 2 bases from J, with 14 bases between. The germline gives CDR1 MNHNS, CDR2 SASEGT. The CDR3 region is CASKEGRIQETQYF. In nucleotides, the CDR3 is TGTGCCAGCAAGGAGGGACGGATACAAGAGACCCAGTACTTC.

This chain uses TRBV2 with TRBJ2-7; tentative D call: TRBD2 (5 bases). V shed 2 bases and J shed 9 bases, with 11 bases lying between them. The CDR3 sequence is 12 residues long. CDR1 and CDR2 (germline): SNHLY, FYNNEI. The CDR3, as DNA: TGTGCCAGCAGTGAACAAGAGGGCCGGCAGTACTTC. Residues: CASSEQEGRQYF.

V and J are TRBV27 and TRBJ2-2, with a tentative D call TRBD2 (5 bases). The CDR3 contains 17 residues. V was trimmed by 0 bases and J by 1 base, leaving 12 bases between them. CDR1 and CDR2 from the germline V gene are MNHEY and SMNVEV (reference sequence). CDR3 amino acids: CASSLSGLRENTGELFF. CDR3 coding DNA: TGTGCCAGCAGTTTATCAGGACTGCGAGAGAACACCGGGGAGCTGTTTTTT.

V usage is TRBV19 and J usage is TRBJ2-4; TRBD1 might be the D (6 bases). Germline values: CDR1 LNHDA, CDR2 SQIVND (reference sequence). Trimming stripped 7 bases from V and 0 bases from J, with 16 bases between. CDR3 size: 16 residues. The CDR3 DNA follows: TGTGCCAGTAAGGGGGTCACCGCCTTAGCCAAAAACATTCAGTACTTC. Its protein product is CASKGVTALAKNIQYF.

This clone was detected only a few times. This sequence joins TRBV29-1 and TRBJ2-5; tentative D call: TRBD1 (5 bases). The V end lost 2 bases, the J end lost 3 bases, and 13 bases lay between the germline ends. In germline, CDR1 is SQVTM, CDR2 ANQGSEA. This CDR3 has 14 residues. In DNA, the CDR3 is TGCAGCGTTGAATATTTTCCAGGGAAAGAGACCCAGTACTTC. Translation: CSVEYFPGKETQYF. Filled out from reference TRBV29-1 and TRBJ2-5, the complete variable domain reads SAVISQKPSRDICQRGTSLTIQCQVDSQVTMMFWYRQQPGQSLTLIATANQGSEATYESGFVIDKFPISRPNLTFSTLTVSNMSPEDSSIYLCSVEYFPGKETQYFGPGTRLLVL.

V and J are TRBV18 and TRBJ1-5; no definite D call. From germline, CDR1 is KGHSH and CDR2 LQKENI. V shed 3 bases and J shed 1 base, with 19 bases lying between them. The CDR3 covers 18 residues. The CDR3 DNA is TGTGCCAGCTCACCGGGAGGTATAGATGTTGGGAGCAATCAGCCCCAGCATTTT. This encodes CASSPGGIDVGSNQPQHF. The whole variable domain, remainder taken from reference TRBV18 and TRBJ1-5, is NAGVMQNPRHLVRRRGQEARLRCSPMKGHSHVYWYRQLPEEGLKFMVYLQKENIIDESGMPKERFSAEFPKEGPSILRIQQVVRGDSAAYFCASSPGGIDVGSNQPQHFGDGTRLSIL.

The gene calls are TRBV19 and TRBJ2-2; D remains ambiguous. Trimming left V 2 bases short and J 0 bases short, with 13 bases between. Germline CDR1 reads LNHDA; CDR2 reads SQIVND (reference sequence). This CDR3 spans 17 amino acids. The CDR3 reads CASSIPWSLTNTGELFF. Here the CDR3 DNA reads TGTGCCAGTAGTATACCTTGGAGCCTAACGAACACCGGGGAGCTGTTTTTT.

This chain joins TRBV9 and TRBJ1-6; 9 nucleotides agree with TRBD1. Losses at the gene ends were 3 bases for V and 9 bases for J; bases not matched to a gene: 4. Germline V lookup: CDR1 SGDLS, CDR2 YYNGEE. The CDR3 is 14 residues long. CDR3 in amino acids: CASSEGTGSSPLHF. CDR3 in DNA: TGTGCCAGCAGCGAAGGGACAGGGAGTTCACCCCTCCACTTT.